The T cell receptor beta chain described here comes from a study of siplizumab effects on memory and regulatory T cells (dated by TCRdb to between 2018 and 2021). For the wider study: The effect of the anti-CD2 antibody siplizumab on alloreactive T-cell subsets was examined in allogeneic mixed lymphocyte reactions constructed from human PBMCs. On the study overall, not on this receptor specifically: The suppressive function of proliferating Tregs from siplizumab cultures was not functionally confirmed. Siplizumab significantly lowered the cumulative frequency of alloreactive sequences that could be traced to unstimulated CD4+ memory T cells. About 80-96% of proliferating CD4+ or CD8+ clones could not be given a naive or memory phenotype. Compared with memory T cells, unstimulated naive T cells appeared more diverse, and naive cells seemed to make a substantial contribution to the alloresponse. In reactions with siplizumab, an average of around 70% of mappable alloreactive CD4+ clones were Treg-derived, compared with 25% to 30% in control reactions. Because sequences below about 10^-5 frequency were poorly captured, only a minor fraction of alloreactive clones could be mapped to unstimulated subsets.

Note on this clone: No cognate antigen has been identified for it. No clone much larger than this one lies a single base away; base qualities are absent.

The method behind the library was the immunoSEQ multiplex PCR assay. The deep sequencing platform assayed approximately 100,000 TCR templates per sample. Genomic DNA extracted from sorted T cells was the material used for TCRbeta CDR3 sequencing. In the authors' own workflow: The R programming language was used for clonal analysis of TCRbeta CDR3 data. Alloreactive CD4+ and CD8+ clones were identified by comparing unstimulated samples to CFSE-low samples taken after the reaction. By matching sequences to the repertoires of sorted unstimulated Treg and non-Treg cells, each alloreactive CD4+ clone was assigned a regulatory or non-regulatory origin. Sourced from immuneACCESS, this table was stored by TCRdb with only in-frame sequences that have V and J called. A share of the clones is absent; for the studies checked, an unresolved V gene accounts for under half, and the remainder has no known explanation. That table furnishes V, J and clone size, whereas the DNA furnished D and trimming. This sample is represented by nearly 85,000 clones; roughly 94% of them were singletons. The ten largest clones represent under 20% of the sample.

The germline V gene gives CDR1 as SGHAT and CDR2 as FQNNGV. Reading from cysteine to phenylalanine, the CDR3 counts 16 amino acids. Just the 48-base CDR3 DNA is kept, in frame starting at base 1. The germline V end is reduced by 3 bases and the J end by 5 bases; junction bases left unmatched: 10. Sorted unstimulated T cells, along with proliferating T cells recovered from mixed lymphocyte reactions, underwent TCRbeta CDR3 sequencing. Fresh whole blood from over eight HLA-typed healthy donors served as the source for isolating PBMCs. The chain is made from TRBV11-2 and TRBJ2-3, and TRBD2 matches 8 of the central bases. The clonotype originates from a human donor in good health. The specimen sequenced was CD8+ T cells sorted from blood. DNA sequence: TGTGCCAGCAGCTTTCGCGGGAGGACCTTCCAAGATACGCAGTATTTT. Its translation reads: CASSFRGRTFQDTQYF.